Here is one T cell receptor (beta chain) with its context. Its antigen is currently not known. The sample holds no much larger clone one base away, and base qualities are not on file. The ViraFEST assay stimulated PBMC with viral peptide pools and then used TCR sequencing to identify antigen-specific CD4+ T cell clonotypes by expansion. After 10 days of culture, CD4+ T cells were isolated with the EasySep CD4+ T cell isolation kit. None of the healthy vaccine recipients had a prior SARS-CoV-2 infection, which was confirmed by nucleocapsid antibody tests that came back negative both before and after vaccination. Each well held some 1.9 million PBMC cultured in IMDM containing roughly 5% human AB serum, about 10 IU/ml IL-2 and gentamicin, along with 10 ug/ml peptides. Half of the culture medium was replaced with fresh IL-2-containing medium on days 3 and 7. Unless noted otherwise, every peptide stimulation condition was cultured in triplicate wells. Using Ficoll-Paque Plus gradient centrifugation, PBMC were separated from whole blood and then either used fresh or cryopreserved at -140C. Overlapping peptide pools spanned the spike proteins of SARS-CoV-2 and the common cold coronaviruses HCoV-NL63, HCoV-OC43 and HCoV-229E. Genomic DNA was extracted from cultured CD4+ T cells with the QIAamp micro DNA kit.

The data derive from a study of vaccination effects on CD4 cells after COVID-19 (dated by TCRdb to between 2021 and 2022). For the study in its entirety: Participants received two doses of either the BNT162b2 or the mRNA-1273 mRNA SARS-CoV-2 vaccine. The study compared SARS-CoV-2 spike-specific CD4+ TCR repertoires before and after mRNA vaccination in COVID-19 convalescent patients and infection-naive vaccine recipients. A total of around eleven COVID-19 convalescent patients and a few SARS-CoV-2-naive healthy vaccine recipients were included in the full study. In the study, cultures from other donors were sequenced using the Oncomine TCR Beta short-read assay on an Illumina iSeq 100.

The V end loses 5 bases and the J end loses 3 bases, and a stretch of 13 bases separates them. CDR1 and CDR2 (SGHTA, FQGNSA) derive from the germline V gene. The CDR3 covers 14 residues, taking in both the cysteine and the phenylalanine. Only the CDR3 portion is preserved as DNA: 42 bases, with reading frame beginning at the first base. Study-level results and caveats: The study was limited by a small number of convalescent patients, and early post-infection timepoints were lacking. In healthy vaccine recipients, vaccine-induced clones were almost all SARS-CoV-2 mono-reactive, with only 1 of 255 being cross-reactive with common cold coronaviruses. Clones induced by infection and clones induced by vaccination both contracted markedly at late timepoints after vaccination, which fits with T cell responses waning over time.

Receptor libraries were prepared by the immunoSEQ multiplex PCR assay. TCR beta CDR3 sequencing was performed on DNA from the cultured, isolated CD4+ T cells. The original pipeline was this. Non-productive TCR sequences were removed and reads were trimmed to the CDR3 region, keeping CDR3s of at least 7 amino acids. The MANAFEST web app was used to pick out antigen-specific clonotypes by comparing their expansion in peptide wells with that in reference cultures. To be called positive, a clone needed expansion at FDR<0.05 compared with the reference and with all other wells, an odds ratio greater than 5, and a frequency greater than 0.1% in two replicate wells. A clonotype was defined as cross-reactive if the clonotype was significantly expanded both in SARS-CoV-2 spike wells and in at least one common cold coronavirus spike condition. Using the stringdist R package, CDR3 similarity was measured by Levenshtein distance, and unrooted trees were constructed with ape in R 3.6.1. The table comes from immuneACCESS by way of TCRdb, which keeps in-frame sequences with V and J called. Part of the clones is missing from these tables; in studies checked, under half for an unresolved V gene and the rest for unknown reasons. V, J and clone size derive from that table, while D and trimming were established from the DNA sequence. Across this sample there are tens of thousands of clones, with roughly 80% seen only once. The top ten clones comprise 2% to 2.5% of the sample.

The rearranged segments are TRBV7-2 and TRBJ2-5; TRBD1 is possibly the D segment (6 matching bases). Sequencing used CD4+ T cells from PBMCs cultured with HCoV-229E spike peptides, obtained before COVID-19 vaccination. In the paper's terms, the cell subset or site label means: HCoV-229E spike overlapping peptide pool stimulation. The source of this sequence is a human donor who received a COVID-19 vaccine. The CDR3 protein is CASSLRDTKETQYF. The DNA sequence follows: TGTGCCAGCAGCCTCCGGGACACCAAAGAGACCCAGTACTTC.